A single sample is the source of the 19 T cell receptor beta chains below, sequenced in a study of human T cells and chemical hapten exposure (dated by TCRdb to the early 2020s). The meaning of the sample's time point label: patch test 3, about 24 weeks after DPC sensitization. Explained via the paper, the treatment or condition label denotes: therapeutic diphenylcyclopropenone sensitization with weekly scalp DPC. Receptor amplification or capture employed RACE. The instrument was a NextSeq 500. TCRdb took the public reads, trimmed them with fastp at Q25, ran MiXCR for clone calling and kept in-frame beta chains. All rows with the same CDR3 protein become a single entry with the most common DNA and genes. The sample data list about 120,000 distinct CDR3 sequences, and over 9% of these were observed just once. The ten largest clones represent roughly 2.3% of the sample. The material sequenced was whole blood, taken in connection with sensitization to the hapten diphenylcyclopropenone (DPC). These receptors were obtained from a woman aged 45-65 years with alopecia areata. Some clones in this sample may be carry-over from other donors' samples.

V and J are TRBV29-1 and TRBJ1-1; tentatively, D is TRBD1 (5 bases). From germline, CDR1 is SQVTM and CDR2 ANQGSEA. CDR3 length: 13 residues. The V and J ends lost 8 bases and 4 bases respectively, with 17 bases between them. The CDR3 region has the DNA TGCAGCCTCGATCAGGGCATGGGCACTGAAGCTTTCTTT. It translates to CSLDQGMGTEAFF.

This clonotype has only a few counts. The J gene is TRBJ2-7, the V gene TRBV28, with D hard to call. CDR1 is MDHEN, CDR2 SYDVKM, per germline. Trimming stripped 5 bases from V and 0 bases from J, with 5 bases between. The CDR3 spans 12 residues. The CDR3 region is CASSIPSYEQYF. The CDR3 DNA follows: TGTGCCAGCAGTATTCCCTCCTACGAGCAGTACTTC.

This clonotype was counted many times. In DNA, the CDR3 is TGCAGTGCTAGGGTCATTGGGGGCCGCTCTGGGGCCAACGTCCTGACTTTC. Translating it yields CSARVIGGRSGANVLTF. The chain couples TRBV20-1 to TRBJ2-6; TRBD1 might be the D (6 bases). Per germline, CDR1 DFQATT and CDR2 SNEGSKA (reference sequence). V gave up 3 bases and J gave up 0 bases, with 15 bases separating them. The CDR3 runs 17 residues.

This clonotype was counted only a few times. The genes are TRBV4-2 and TRBJ1-5; a weak D match, TRBD1 (6 bases). CDR1 and CDR2 (germline): LGHNA, YNFKEQ. The V and J ends lost 0 bases and 0 bases respectively, with 9 bases between them. The length of the CDR3 is 16 residues. CDR3 protein: CASSQEGGGSNQPQHF. CDR3 bases: TGTGCCAGCAGCCAAGAAGGAGGGGGTAGCAATCAGCCCCAGCATTTT.

This sequence joins TRBV28 and TRBJ2-3, with 14 bases that match TRBD2. CDR1 is MDHEN, CDR2 SYDVKM, per germline. The CDR3 loop spans 16 amino acids. The J segment lost 9 bases and the V segment lost 4 bases, leaving 9 bases of the junction unmatched. This CDR3 is CASSSPRLAGGRTQYF. CDR3 in DNA: TGTGCCAGCAGTTCGCCCCGACTAGCGGGAGGGAGAACGCAGTATTTT.

This chain joins TRBV9 and TRBJ1-5; D gene unclear. Trimming took 0 bases from V and 4 from J, leaving 8 bases between them. This CDR3 has 14 residues. CDR1 and CDR2 (germline): SGDLS, YYNGEE. DNA of the CDR3: TGTGCCAGCAGCGTAGCCCCCACAAATCAGCCCCAGCATTTT. This encodes CASSVAPTNQPQHF. Full variable domain (rest looked up from reference TRBV9 and TRBJ1-5): DSGVTQTPKHLITATGQRVTLRCSPRSGDLSVYWYQQSLDQGLQFLIQYYNGEERAKGNILERFSAQQFPDLHSELNLSSLELGDSALYFCASSVAPTNQPQHFGDGTRLSIL.

This clonotype was detected many times. The V and J genes are TRBV29-1 and TRBJ2-5; D unclear. V was trimmed by 5 bases and J by 1 base, leaving 17 bases between them. CDR1 and CDR2 from the germline V gene are SQVTM and ANQGSEA. This CDR3 region has 15 residues. The CDR3 is CSVLDRTWGQETQYF. The DNA for the CDR3 is TGCAGCGTTCTAGACCGGACCTGGGGCCAAGAGACCCAGTACTTC.

The chain links TRBV28 to TRBJ2-1; 8 bases match TRBD2. The V segment lost 4 bases and the J segment 4 bases; nucleotides outside the gene matches: 3. The CDR3 totals 14 residues. Germline-derived CDR1 and CDR2 are MDHEN and SYDVKM. CDR3 sequence reads: CASSSSGGYNEQFF. CDR3 coding DNA: TGTGCCAGCAGTTCCAGCGGGGGTTACAATGAGCAGTTCTTC.

This clonotype was counted at least ten times. The V call is TRBV6-5, the J call TRBJ1-4; D might be TRBD1 (5 bases). This CDR3 comprises 15 residues. The germline CDR1 and CDR2 sequences are MNHEY and SVGAGI. The V and J ends lost 3 bases and 5 bases respectively, with 13 bases between them. CDR3 amino acids: CASSYRGEGNEKLFF. CDR3 bases: TGTGCCAGCAGTTATAGGGGCGAGGGAAATGAAAAACTGTTTTTT.

This clonotype was found a few times. J is TRBJ1-2 and V is TRBV4-2; D is unclear. The CDR3 extends over 15 amino acids. CDR1 and CDR2 from the germline V gene are LGHNA and YNFKEQ. Trimming cost V 1 base and J 4 bases, with 13 bases left between them. The DNA of the CDR3 is TGTGCCAGCAGCCAAGTTCCGGTGGAAATCTATGGCTACACCTTC. It is translated as CASSQVPVEIYGYTF.

This rearrangement joins TRBV4-2 to TRBJ1-5; possible D gene TRBD1, 6 bases. The V and J ends lost 4 bases and 3 bases respectively, with 19 bases between them. The CDR3 has 17 amino acids. The germline V gene encodes CDR1 LGHNA and CDR2 YNFKEQ. This CDR3 reads CASSPPPFGQHNQPQHF. In DNA form, the CDR3 reads TGTGCCAGCAGCCCACCCCCCTTTGGACAGCACAATCAGCCCCAGCATTTT.

Remarks on this clonotype: One junction end does not reproduce the germline sequence, and a read error may be involved. V usage is TRBV3-1 and J usage is TRBJ2-7, with 11 positions matching TRBD2. CDR3 length: 16 amino acids. Germline CDR1 is LGHDT and CDR2 is YNNKEL (reference sequence). The CDR3 nucleotides are TGTGCCGGCAGCCGATCGCCCGGGACTAGCGGATACGAGCAGTACTTC. Protein sequence: CAGSRSPGTSGYEQYF.

Ten or more counts support this clonotype. The gene calls are TRBV5-6 and TRBJ2-3, with 10 nucleotides matching TRBD2. Germline lookup yields CDR1 SGHDT and CDR2 YYEEEE. Trimming took 2 bases from V and 8 from J; bases not matched to a gene: 5. The CDR3 spans 14 residues. The CDR3 DNA reads TGTGCCAGCAGCTTCAGGCTAGCGGGAGTTACGCAGTATTTT. Residues: CASSFRLAGVTQYF.

This rearrangement joins TRBV10-3 to TRBJ2-2; D not resolved. The CDR3 is 12 amino acids. Germline V gene data show CDR1 as ENHRY and CDR2 as SYGVKD. V shed 7 bases and J shed 5 bases, with 8 bases lying between them. CDR3 amino acids: CAIKYGTGELFF. DNA for the CDR3: TGTGCCATCAAATACGGTACCGGGGAGCTGTTTTTT.

The rearrangement links TRBV18 to TRBJ1-4; possibly TRBD1 for D (5 bases). Germline-derived CDR1 and CDR2 are KGHSH and LQKENI. The V end was cut by 3 bases, the J end by 2 bases, with 7 bases between. The CDR3 is made up of 14 amino acids. For the CDR3, the DNA is TGTGCCAGCTCACCCGGGGGGACTAATGAAAAACTGTTTTTT. It encodes CASSPGGTNEKLFF.

At least ten counts were recorded for this clonotype. The chain couples TRBV21-1 to TRBJ2-5; TRBD1 was called by the table and not checked on the DNA. TRBV21-1 has pseudogene status. This CDR3 has 16 residues. The CDR3 spells CASSKVAYRGKETQYF. The CDR3 DNA sequence: TGTGCCAGCAGCAAAGTCGCGTACAGGGGGAAAGAGACCCAGTACTTC.

This clonotype was seen a handful of times. This chain joins TRBV12-3 or TRBV12-4 and TRBJ2-1, with 7 bases lining up with TRBD2. The CDR3 has 17 residues. The V gene end was trimmed by 0 bases and the J gene end by 2 bases; junction bases not matched to a gene: 7. CDR3 loop: CASSLALGGRTYNEQFF. The CDR3 DNA reads TGTGCCAGCAGTTTAGCGCTCGGGGGGAGGACCTACAATGAGCAGTTCTTC.

The chain has TRBV28 and TRBJ2-5, with D possibly being TRBD1 or TRBD2 (5 bases each). V lost 3 bases and J lost 1, with 12 bases in between. CDR3 length: 15 residues. The germline CDR1 and CDR2 sequences are MDHEN and SYDVKM. The DNA of the CDR3 is TGTGCCAGCAGTTTGCCGGGGCAGTCCCAAGAGACCCAGTACTTC. Encoded protein: CASSLPGQSQETQYF.

This clonotype has a handful of counts. V is TRBV18 and J is TRBJ1-1, with D unclear. Deletions cut 5 bases from V and 4 bases from J, with 17 bases between. The CDR3 has 15 amino acids. Germline V gives CDR1 KGHSH, CDR2 LQKENI. CDR3 nucleotide sequence: TGTGCCAGCTCAACAAAGTCCCCGGAGGTCACTGAAGCTTTCTTT. Its translation is CASSTKSPEVTEAFF.